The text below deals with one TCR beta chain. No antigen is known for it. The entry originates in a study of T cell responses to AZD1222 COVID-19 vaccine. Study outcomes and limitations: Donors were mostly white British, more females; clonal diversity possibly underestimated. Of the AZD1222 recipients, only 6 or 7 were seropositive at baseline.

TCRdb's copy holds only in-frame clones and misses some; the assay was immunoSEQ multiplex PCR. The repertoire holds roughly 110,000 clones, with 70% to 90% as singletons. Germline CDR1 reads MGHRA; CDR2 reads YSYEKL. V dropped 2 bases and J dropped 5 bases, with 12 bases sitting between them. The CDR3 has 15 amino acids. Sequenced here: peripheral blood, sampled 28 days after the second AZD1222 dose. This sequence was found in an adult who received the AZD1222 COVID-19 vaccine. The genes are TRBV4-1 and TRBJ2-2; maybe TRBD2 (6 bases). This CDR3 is CASSQWEAGTGELFF. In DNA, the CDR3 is TGCGCCAGCAGCCAATGGGAAGCGGGTACCGGGGAGCTGTTTTTT.